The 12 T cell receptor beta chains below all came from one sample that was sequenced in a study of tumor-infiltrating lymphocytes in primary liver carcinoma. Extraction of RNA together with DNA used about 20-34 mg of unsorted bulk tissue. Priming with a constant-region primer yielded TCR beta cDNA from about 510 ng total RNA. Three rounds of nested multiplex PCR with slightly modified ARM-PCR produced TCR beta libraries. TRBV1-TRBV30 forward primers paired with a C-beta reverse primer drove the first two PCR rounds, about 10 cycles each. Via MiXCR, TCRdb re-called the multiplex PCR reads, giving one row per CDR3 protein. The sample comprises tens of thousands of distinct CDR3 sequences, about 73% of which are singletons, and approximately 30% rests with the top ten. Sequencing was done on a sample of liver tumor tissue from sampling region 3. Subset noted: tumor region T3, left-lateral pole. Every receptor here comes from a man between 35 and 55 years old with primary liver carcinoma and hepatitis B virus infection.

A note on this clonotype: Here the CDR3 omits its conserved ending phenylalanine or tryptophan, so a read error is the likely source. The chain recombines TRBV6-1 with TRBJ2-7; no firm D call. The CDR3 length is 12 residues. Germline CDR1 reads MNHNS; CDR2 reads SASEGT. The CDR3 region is CASNEGPYEQYL. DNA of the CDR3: TGTGCCAGCAATGAAGGACCCTACGAGCAGTACTTA.

The CDR3 DNA reads as TGTGCCAGCGGATTAACAGGGGTGTCGCCAGATACGCAGTATTTT. It encodes CASGLTGVSPDTQYF. The chain joins TRBV2 to TRBJ2-3; TRBD1 aligns across 7 bases. This CDR3 has 15 amino acids. Germline CDR1 SNHLY, CDR2 FYNNEI. V shed 8 bases and J 4 bases; nucleotides not matched to a gene: 12.

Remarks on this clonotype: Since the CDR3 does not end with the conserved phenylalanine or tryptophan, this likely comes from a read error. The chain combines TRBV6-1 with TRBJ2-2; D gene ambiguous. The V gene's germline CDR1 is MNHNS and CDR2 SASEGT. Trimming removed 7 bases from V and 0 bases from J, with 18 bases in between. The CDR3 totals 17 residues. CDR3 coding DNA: TGTGCCAGCAACCGGACCGAGAGCCGGTCGAACACCGGGGAGCTGTTTTCT. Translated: CASNRTESRSNTGELFS.

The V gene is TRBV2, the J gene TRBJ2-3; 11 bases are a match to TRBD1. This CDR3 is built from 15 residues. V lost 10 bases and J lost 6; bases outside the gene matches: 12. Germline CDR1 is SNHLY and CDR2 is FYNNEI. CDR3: CANRRDRGAKDTQYF. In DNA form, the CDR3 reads TGTGCCAACAGGAGGGACAGGGGGGCCAAGGATACGCAGTATTTT.

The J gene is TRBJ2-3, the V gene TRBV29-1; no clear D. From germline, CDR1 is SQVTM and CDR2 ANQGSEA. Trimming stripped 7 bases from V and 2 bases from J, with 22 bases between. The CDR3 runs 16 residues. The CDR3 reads CSASTLSTESTDTQYF. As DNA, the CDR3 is TGCAGCGCCAGCACGCTATCGACTGAATCCACAGATACGCAGTATTTT.

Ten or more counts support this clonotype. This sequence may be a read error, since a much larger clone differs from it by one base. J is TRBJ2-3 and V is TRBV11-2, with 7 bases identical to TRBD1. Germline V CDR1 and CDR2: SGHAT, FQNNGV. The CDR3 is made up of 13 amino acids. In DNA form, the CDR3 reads TGTGCCAGCAGGACAGGGAACGTGGATACGCAGTGTTTT. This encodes CASRTGNVDTQCF.

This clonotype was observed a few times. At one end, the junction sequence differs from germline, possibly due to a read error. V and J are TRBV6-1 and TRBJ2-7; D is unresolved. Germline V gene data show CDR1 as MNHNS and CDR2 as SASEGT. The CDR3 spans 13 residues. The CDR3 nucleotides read TGTGCCAGTAGTGTATGGCCCTCAGGCGAGCAGTACTTC. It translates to CASSVWPSGEQYF.

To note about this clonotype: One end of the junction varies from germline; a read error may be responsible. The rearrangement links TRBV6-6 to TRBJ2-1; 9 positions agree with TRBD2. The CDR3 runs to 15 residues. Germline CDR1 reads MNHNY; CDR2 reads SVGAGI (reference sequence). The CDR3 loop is CASRGPGLAWCEQCF. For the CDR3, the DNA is TGTGCCAGCAGAGGGCCTGGACTAGCGTGGTGTGAGCAGTGCTTC.

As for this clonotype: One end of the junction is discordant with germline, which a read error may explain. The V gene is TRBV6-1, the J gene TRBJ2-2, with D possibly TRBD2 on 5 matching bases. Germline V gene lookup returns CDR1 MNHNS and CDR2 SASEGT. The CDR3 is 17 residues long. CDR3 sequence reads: CASNRAESRSNSGELLF. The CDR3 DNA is TGTGCCAGCAACCGGGCCGAGAGCCGGTCAAACTCCGGGGAGCTGCTTTTT.

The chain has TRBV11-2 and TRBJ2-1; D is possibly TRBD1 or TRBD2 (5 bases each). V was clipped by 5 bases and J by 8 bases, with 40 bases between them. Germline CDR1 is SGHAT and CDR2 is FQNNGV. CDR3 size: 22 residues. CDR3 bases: TGTGCCAGCAGCCTCACCTACCGGGGTCCCGTGAAACAGGTTCGCTCCTGCGATGAGCAGTTCTTC. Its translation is CASSLTYRGPVKQVRSCDEQFF.

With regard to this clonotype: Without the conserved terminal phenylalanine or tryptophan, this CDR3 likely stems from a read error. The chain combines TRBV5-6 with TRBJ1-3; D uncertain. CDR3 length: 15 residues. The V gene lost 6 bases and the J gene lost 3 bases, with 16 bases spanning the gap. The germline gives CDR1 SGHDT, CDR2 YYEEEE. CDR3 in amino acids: CASNSGFSGGNTIYL. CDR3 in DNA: TGTGCCAGCAACTCCGGATTCTCGGGTGGAAACACCATATATCTT.

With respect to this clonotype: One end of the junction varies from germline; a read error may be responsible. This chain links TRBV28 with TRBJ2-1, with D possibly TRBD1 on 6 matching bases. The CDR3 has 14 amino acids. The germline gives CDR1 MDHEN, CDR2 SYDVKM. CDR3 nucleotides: TGTGCCAGCAGTTGGCGACAGGCTAACAATGAGCAGTCCTTC. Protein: CASSWRQANNEQSF.